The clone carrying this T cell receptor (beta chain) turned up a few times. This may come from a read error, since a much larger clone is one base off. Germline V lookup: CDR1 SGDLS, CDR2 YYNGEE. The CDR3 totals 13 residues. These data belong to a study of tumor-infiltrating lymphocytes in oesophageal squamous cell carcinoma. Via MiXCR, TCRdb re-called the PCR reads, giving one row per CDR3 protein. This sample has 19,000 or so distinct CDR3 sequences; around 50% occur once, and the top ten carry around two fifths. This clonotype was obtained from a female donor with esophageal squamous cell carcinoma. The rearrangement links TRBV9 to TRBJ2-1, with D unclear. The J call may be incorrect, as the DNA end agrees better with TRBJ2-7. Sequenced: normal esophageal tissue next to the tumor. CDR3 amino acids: CASSVGDGNEQYF. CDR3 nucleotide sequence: TGTGCCAGCAGCGTAGGCGACGGCAATGAGCAGTACTTC.